Listed below are T cell receptor beta chains from one sample, sequenced in a study of control samples from healthy donors and cancer patients. Method: immunoSEQ multiplex PCR; TCRdb's copy keeps in-frame clones and lacks some. The data contain tens of thousands of clones, more than 70% of them singletons. The sequencing sample was made of PBMCs. These receptors were obtained from a man aged 60 to 69 with head and neck cancer. The conserved cysteine and the conserved F or W are not part of the CDR3 here. Fields, in order: J gene, V gene, CDR3 protein.

j_call: TRBJ1-2; v_call: TRBV12-3/TRBV12-4; cdr3_aa: ASSRQSLYGYT
j_call: TRBJ1-1; v_call: TRBV5-1; cdr3_aa: ASSSRGDTEAF
j_call: TRBJ2-1; v_call: TRBV6-5; cdr3_aa: ASRGDSHYNEQF
j_call: TRBJ1-3; v_call: TRBV7-2; cdr3_aa: ASSGGALSGNTIY
j_call: TRBJ2-2; v_call: TRBV19; cdr3_aa: ASSTQGALGAGELF
j_call: TRBJ1-1; v_call: TRBV27; cdr3_aa: ASSKTGEGNTEAF
j_call: TRBJ1-5; v_call: TRBV6-1; cdr3_aa: ASSEVWGSGQPQH
j_call: TRBJ2-1; v_call: TRBV4-1; cdr3_aa: ASSQGWGQGAYEQF
j_call: TRBJ1-2; v_call: TRBV6-5; cdr3_aa: ASTLRASNYGYT
j_call: TRBJ2-1; v_call: TRBV11-2; cdr3_aa: ASSTQGAGVGYNEQF
j_call: TRBJ1-2; v_call: TRBV3-1/TRBV3-2; cdr3_aa: ASSLGGPGYT
j_call: TRBJ1-3; v_call: TRBV30; cdr3_aa: AWSVGGTGNTIY
j_call: TRBJ2-5; v_call: TRBV6-5; cdr3_aa: ASIPALAYQETQY
j_call: TRBJ2-3; v_call: TRBV2; cdr3_aa: ASSGLAGAPDTQY
j_call: TRBJ1-1; v_call: TRBV6-5; cdr3_aa: ASSYQSWPHTEAF
j_call: TRBJ1-1; v_call: TRBV19; cdr3_aa: ASRRSEGNTEAF
j_call: TRBJ2-3; v_call: TRBV21-1; cdr3_aa: ASILGRDTQY
j_call: TRBJ1-2; v_call: TRBV18; cdr3_aa: ASSTRTGGAYGYT
j_call: TRBJ2-1; v_call: TRBV5-1; cdr3_aa: ASWGLAGDHNEQF
j_call: TRBJ1-2; v_call: TRBV18; cdr3_aa: ASSGGQGAYYGYT
j_call: TRBJ1-4; v_call: TRBV7-8; cdr3_aa: ASSLEGARVKLF
j_call: TRBJ2-5; v_call: TRBV5-1; cdr3_aa: ASSLGPPAAAQY
j_call: TRBJ2-2; v_call: TRBV24-1; cdr3_aa: ATSVTGKGGELF
j_call: TRBJ1-1; v_call: TRBV5-4; cdr3_aa: ASSLESEVFGAF
j_call: TRBJ2-3; v_call: TRBV7-8; cdr3_aa: ASSRDRGADTQY
j_call: TRBJ1-1; v_call: TRBV27; cdr3_aa: ASSPTIPQSEAF
j_call: TRBJ1-2; v_call: TRBV12-3/TRBV12-4; cdr3_aa: ASTKGGNYGYT
j_call: TRBJ1-1; v_call: TRBV5-1; cdr3_aa: ASSLFGLNSADHTEAF
j_call: TRBJ2-3; v_call: TRBV6-6; cdr3_aa: ASSLSIGDDTQY
j_call: TRBJ2-3; v_call: TRBV5-1; cdr3_aa: ASSLEGGRAGDTQY
j_call: TRBJ2-2; v_call: TRBV5-6; cdr3_aa: ASSLTRNTGELF
j_call: TRBJ2-2; v_call: TRBV28; cdr3_aa: ASSVGNTGELF
j_call: TRBJ1-5; v_call: TRBV2; cdr3_aa: ASSARSNQPQH
j_call: TRBJ2-2; v_call: TRBV5-6; cdr3_aa: ASSLPGELF
j_call: TRBJ2-3; v_call: TRBV7-3; cdr3_aa: ASSLNGVDTQY
j_call: TRBJ1-5; v_call: TRBV2; cdr3_aa: ASSGGTASGPTNQPQH
j_call: TRBJ2-1; v_call: TRBV2; cdr3_aa: ASSLTSGSVEQF
j_call: TRBJ2-3; v_call: TRBV5-1; cdr3_aa: ASSGLDTDTQY
j_call: TRBJ2-7; v_call: TRBV5-5; cdr3_aa: ASSLTGGNYEQY
j_call: TRBJ1-2; v_call: TRBV6-5; cdr3_aa: ASSSLGHFYGYT
j_call: TRBJ1-3; v_call: TRBV5-1; cdr3_aa: ASSLPGVSSGNTIY
j_call: TRBJ1-1; v_call: TRBV29-1; cdr3_aa: SVGDSREAF
j_call: TRBJ2-1; v_call: TRBV7-9; cdr3_aa: ASSSGLANEQF
j_call: TRBJ1-2; v_call: TRBV5-4; cdr3_aa: ATGGETGYGYT
j_call: TRBJ2-7; v_call: TRBV7-3; cdr3_aa: ASSPGASSSYEQY
j_call: TRBJ1-1; v_call: TRBV19; cdr3_aa: ASSPTGGGGKAYTEAF
j_call: TRBJ2-3; v_call: TRBV5-1; cdr3_aa: ASSTGTSGRTDTQY
j_call: TRBJ2-2; v_call: TRBV13; cdr3_aa: ASSLGGETGELF
j_call: TRBJ2-6; v_call: TRBV15; cdr3_aa: ATSLFTGASGANVLT
j_call: TRBJ2-5; v_call: TRBV19; cdr3_aa: ASSIRQGQETQY
j_call: TRBJ2-3; v_call: TRBV7-9; cdr3_aa: ASSLVRTGSGADTQY
j_call: TRBJ2-3; v_call: TRBV2; cdr3_aa: ASRQGLAAYTDTQY
j_call: TRBJ1-2; v_call: TRBV5-5; cdr3_aa: ASSLSQGNYGYT
j_call: TRBJ2-1; v_call: TRBV5-8; cdr3_aa: ASSRATQANYNEQF
j_call: TRBJ2-5; v_call: TRBV3-1/TRBV3-2; cdr3_aa: ASSPPQETQY
j_call: TRBJ1-3; v_call: TRBV18; cdr3_aa: ASSSSSPTTSGNTIY
j_call: TRBJ2-2; v_call: TRBV5-1; cdr3_aa: ASSLRGYTGELF
j_call: TRBJ2-1; v_call: TRBV12-3/TRBV12-4; cdr3_aa: ASSRDVYNEQF
j_call: TRBJ2-6; v_call: TRBV29-1; cdr3_aa: SVGVGGANVLT